Presented here are 5 T cell receptor beta chains from one specimen sequenced in a study of shared clonotypes between healthy human individuals. Some clones are missing from TCRdb's copy, which holds only in-frame ones; the method was immunoSEQ multiplex PCR. The sample has 2 million to 2.5 million clones, 90% to 97% seen once. Sequencing used naive CD4+ T cells sorted from blood. Sample subset: CD45RA+ positively selected. These receptors all come from a young man in good health.

The chain has TRBV5-1 and TRBJ1-2; D is uncertain. The CDR3 is 14 amino acids. The ends were cut back, 0 bases at V and 2 bases at J, with 8 bases in the middle. In germline, CDR1 is SGHRS, CDR2 YFSETQ. In nucleotides, the CDR3 is TGCGCCAGCAGCTTGGTGGCGGAGAACTATGGCTACACCTTC. Translated, it gives CASSLVAENYGYTF. Filled out from reference TRBV5-1 and TRBJ1-2, the complete variable domain reads KAGVTQTPRYLIKTRGQQVTLSCSPISGHRSVSWYQQTPGQGLQFLFEYFSETQRNKGNFPGRFSGRQFSNSRSEMNVSTLELGDSALYLCASSLVAENYGYTFGSGTRLTVV.

This rearrangement joins TRBV6-5 to TRBJ1-5; D perhaps matches TRBD1 (6 bases). Trimming took 6 bases from V and 4 from J, leaving 16 bases between them. In germline, CDR1 is MNHEY, CDR2 SVGAGI. CDR3 length: 15 residues. The CDR3 sequence is CASRTGAGVNQPQHF. The DNA for the CDR3 is TGTGCCAGCAGGACAGGCGCCGGGGTGAATCAGCCCCAGCATTTT.

The chain joins TRBV25-1 to TRBJ1-5; no clear D gene. Germline V lookup: CDR1 MGHDK, CDR2 SYGVNS. The CDR3 covers 12 residues. V lost 5 bases and J 4 bases, leaving 6 bases between the germline ends. Here the CDR3 DNA reads TGTGCCAGCAGTATAGGGAATCAGCCCCAGCATTTT. Translating gives CASSIGNQPQHF.

This chain links TRBV5-4 with TRBJ1-1; maybe TRBD1 (6 bases). The CDR3 contains 14 residues. Looked up from germline, CDR1 is SGHNT and CDR2 is YYREEE (reference sequence). The V gene lost 4 bases and the J gene lost 6 bases, with 16 bases spanning the gap. The CDR3 nucleotides are TGTGCCAGCAGCCTGGGGGCCCTATTGGCTGAAGCTTTCTTT. The encoded protein is CASSLGALLAEAFF.

This clone was seen once. The chain combines TRBV30 with TRBJ2-5, with D perhaps TRBD2 (6 bases). The V and J ends lost 3 bases and 5 bases respectively, with 16 bases between them. Germline assignment: CDR1 GTSNPN and CDR2 SVGIG (reference sequence). CDR3 size: 14 residues. CDR3 nucleotides: TGTGCCTGGAGGGGACCTGGGGGGTCGGAGACCCAGTACTTC. Its translation is CAWRGPGGSETQYF.